Listed below are T cell receptor beta chains from one sample, sequenced in a study of beta chain features in type 1 diabetes. Sequencing was performed with immunoSEQ multiplex PCR; in TCRdb, only in-frame clones are kept and a portion is missing. The repertoire holds around 260,000 clones, with around 22% as singletons. Sequencing was performed on naive CD4+ T cells from blood. These receptors were collected from a woman aged 25-40 years with type 1 diabetes. The CDR3 runs from the conserved cysteine through the conserved F or W. A D gene is named only where the DNA matches it firmly. Not every row has a clone size; where given, it reads once, few, many or a size class.

CDR3 DNA | CDR3 protein | clone size | J gene | D gene | V gene
TGCAGCGTAGACAGGGTCTCTGGAAACACCATATATTTT | CSVDRVSGNTIYF | few | TRBJ1-3 | TRBD1 | TRBV29-1
TGTGCCAGCAGACCCGGACTAGCGGGAGACAATGAGCAGTTCTTC | CASRPGLAGDNEQFF | - | TRBJ2-1 | TRBD2 | TRBV9
TGTGCCAGCAGCCAATTTCTAGCGAGGCACAATGAGCAGTTCTTC | CASSQFLARHNEQFF | - | TRBJ2-1 | - | TRBV5-4
TGTGCCAGTAGTATAGACAGCGCCCAGCCCCAGCATTTT | CASSIDSAQPQHF | - | TRBJ1-5 | - | TRBV19
TGTGCCAGCAGCCCTCGAGGGGGATCGGTGGAGACCCAGTACTTC | CASSPRGGSVETQYF | few | TRBJ2-5 | - | TRBV7-9
TGTGCCAGTACTAGCGGAAATCAGGATGAGCAGTTCTTC | CASTSGNQDEQFF | - | TRBJ2-1 | TRBD2 | TRBV10-3
TGCAGCGTTGGAAGACAGATGAACACTGAAGCTTTCTTT | CSVGRQMNTEAFF | - | TRBJ1-1 | - | TRBV29-1
TGCAGCGTTGAAGGGCCCAGGGCCACTGAAGCTTTCTTT | CSVEGPRATEAFF | few | TRBJ1-1 | - | TRBV29-1
TGTGCCTGGAGTGTAGAGGGAGCCGCTAATCAGCCCCAGCATTTT | CAWSVEGAANQPQHF | few | TRBJ1-5 | - | TRBV30
TGTGCCAGCAGCGTACCGGCTAGCGGAGGGGGGGAGTTCTTC | CASSVPASGGGEFF | few | TRBJ2-1 | - | TRBV9
TGCGCCAGCAGCCTCAGCCGGGACAGCCTTAACACTGAAGCTTTCTTT | CASSLSRDSLNTEAFF | few | TRBJ1-1 | TRBD1 | TRBV4-1
TGCAGTGCTTATATAGCTTACGAGCAGTACTTC | CSAYIAYEQYF | - | TRBJ2-7 | - | TRBV20-1
TGCGCCAGCAGCCCTCAGGGGGTGCTTGGCTACACCTTC | CASSPQGVLGYTF | - | TRBJ1-2 | TRBD1 | TRBV4-1
TGCGCCAGCAGCTTGGTACCGTCGAGTGACAATGAGCAGTTCTTC | CASSLVPSSDNEQFF | few | TRBJ2-1 | - | TRBV5-1
TGTGCCAGCAGCAAGGGACAGGGGGCATACGATACGCAGTATTTT | CASSKGQGAYDTQYF | few | TRBJ2-3 | TRBD1 | TRBV11-2
TGCGCCAGCAGCCAGCCCGGGACAGCGCCCCATGGCTACACCTTC | CASSQPGTAPHGYTF | - | TRBJ1-2 | TRBD1 | TRBV4-1
TGTGCCAGCAGCTTAGCAGGCCGGAGTCGTGGCTACACCTTC | CASSLAGRSRGYTF | few | TRBJ1-2 | - | TRBV7-6
TGCAGTGCCGTAGACAGGAAGCCCCAGCATTTT | CSAVDRKPQHF | - | TRBJ1-5 | - | TRBV20-1
TGCAGCGTTGGATTGCGGGCGGGAGATGGGACCCAGTACTTC | CSVGLRAGDGTQYF | - | TRBJ2-5 | TRBD2 | TRBV29-1
TGTGCCTGGAGCGACCGGACAGGGGGCCAAGAGACCCAGTACTTC | CAWSDRTGGQETQYF | few | TRBJ2-5 | TRBD1 | TRBV30
TGCAGCCATGCGGGGAGCGCCTACAATGAGCAGTTCTTC | CSHAGSAYNEQFF | - | TRBJ2-1 | - | TRBV29-1
TGTGCCAGCAGCTTAGGGGAGAGCGACTACGAGCAGTACTTC | CASSLGESDYEQYF | - | TRBJ2-7 | - | TRBV7-6
TGCGCCAGCAGCCACCCTTTAGCGGGGATTTACAATGAGCAGTTCTTC | CASSHPLAGIYNEQFF | few | TRBJ2-1 | TRBD2 | TRBV4-1
TGTGCCAGTAGGACAGGGGGCGATGGCTACACCTTC | CASRTGGDGYTF | few | TRBJ1-2 | TRBD1 | TRBV19
TGCAGCGTTCTCCCCGTGGCAGATACAGATACGCAGTATTTT | CSVLPVADTDTQYF | - | TRBJ2-3 | - | TRBV29-1
TGTGCCTGGAGCTTACTAGCGGGAGCTTACGAGCAGTACTTC | CAWSLLAGAYEQYF | - | TRBJ2-7 | TRBD2 | TRBV30
TGCGCCAGCAGCTACTCGGGACAGGGGTTGGGCTACACCTTC | CASSYSGQGLGYTF | - | TRBJ1-2 | TRBD1 | TRBV5-1
TGTGCCAGCAGCTCCCTCAGGCCAATCTCCTACAATGAGCAGTTCTTC | CASSSLRPISYNEQFF | - | TRBJ2-1 | - | TRBV7-2
TGTGCCAGTATCAGGGGGCCGAACAACTATGGCTACACCTTC | CASIRGPNNYGYTF | - | TRBJ1-2 | TRBD1 | TRBV19
TGTGCCAGTAGTATCTCGGGAACCGAAAAACTGTTTTTT | CASSISGTEKLFF | - | TRBJ1-4 | - | TRBV19
TGCAGCGCTGCCCATGTGAGGGGGCGGCAGTTCTTC | CSAAHVRGRQFF | - | TRBJ2-1 | TRBD1 | TRBV29-1
TGTGCCAGCAGCTTGTTTGGAGCGGGAGGAGAGACCCAGTACTTC | CASSLFGAGGETQYF | - | TRBJ2-5 | TRBD2 | TRBV7-3
TGCGCCAGCAGCTTGGCCGGCGGGGGTAGCACAGATACGCAGTATTTT | CASSLAGGGSTDTQYF | once | TRBJ2-3 | TRBD2 | TRBV5-1
TGTGCCTGGAGGGCCAGACAGGGGATAGACTATGGCTACACCTTC | CAWRARQGIDYGYTF | - | TRBJ1-2 | TRBD1 | TRBV30
TGTGCCAGCAGCTTGGATCCGGGAAGCACAGATACGCAGTATTTT | CASSLDPGSTDTQYF | - | TRBJ2-3 | - | TRBV5-4
TGTGCCAGCGGGGTGGGAGGCCGGAGGAAGACCCAGTACTTC | CASGVGGRRKTQYF | - | TRBJ2-5 | - | TRBV28
TGTGCCAGCCGCAACCGGGACAGGAATGAAAAACTGTTTTTT | CASRNRDRNEKLFF | - | TRBJ1-4 | TRBD1 | TRBV5-4
TGCGCCAGCAGCGGAGGAGGGACAGGGGGTTTCGACGAGCAGTACTTC | CASSGGGTGGFDEQYF | - | TRBJ2-7 | TRBD1 | TRBV5-1
TGCGCCAGCAGCTTGGCACTAGCTGACTACAATGGGCAGTTCTTC | CASSLALADYNGQFF | - | TRBJ2-1 | - | TRBV5-1
TGCAGCGTTGAGCCGCGACTAGCGCAAGAGACCCAGTACTTC | CSVEPRLAQETQYF | few | TRBJ2-5 | TRBD2 | TRBV29-1
TGCAGCGTTGTCGTACTAGCGGGAGGATACGAGCAGTACTTC | CSVVVLAGGYEQYF | few | TRBJ2-7 | TRBD2 | TRBV29-1
TGTGCCTGGAGCCCGTCTCCCGGGAGGCGTCACAATGAGCAGTTCTTC | CAWSPSPGRRHNEQFF | - | TRBJ2-1 | TRBD2 | TRBV30
TGTGCCAGCTCGCCAATTACAGGAGAGGGAGGTGAAGCTTTCTTT | CASSPITGEGGEAFF | - | TRBJ1-1 | - | TRBV18
TGCAGCGTTGTTCGTAAGGGAGAGGGCTGGGCTTGGGCAGAGACCCAGTACTTC | CSVVRKGEGWAWAETQYF | few | TRBJ2-5 | - | TRBV29-1
TGTGCCAGCAGCTGGGACAGGACTTTGGACGCTGAAGCTTTCTTT | CASSWDRTLDAEAFF | - | TRBJ1-1 | TRBD1 | TRBV7-9
TGTGCCTGGAGTAAAGACAGGGAGAGGAGCTACACCTTC | CAWSKDRERSYTF | few | TRBJ1-2 | TRBD1 | TRBV30
TGTGCCAGCAGTGCCGGCGGATCCACAGATACGCAGTATTTT | CASSAGGSTDTQYF | few | TRBJ2-3 | - | TRBV6-1
TGCAGCGTTGACGACAGGGGGGAGACCCAGTACTTC | CSVDDRGETQYF | - | TRBJ2-5 | TRBD1 | TRBV29-1